This T cell receptor (beta chain) was obtained from a study of T cell repertoires in cytomegalovirus infection. Study background: The authors used CMV epitopes that were HLA-C-restricted (recently identified) and HLA-B-restricted (well studied). CMV infection and matching HLA type were both indicated by public TCR beta signatures. Study-level findings and limits: Clonotype analysis showed dominance of the ex vivo response by HLA-C-restricted CMV-specific TCR beta clonotypes.

TCRdb called the reads again in MiXCR, with one record for every CDR3 protein. The top ten clones hold about an eighth of a sample with some 940,000 distinct CDR3 sequences, about 33% of them seen once. In its sample, this clonotype was seen a few times. Its antigen remains unknown. The source material was cultured CD8+ T cells from PBMCs, sampled from culture after CMV antigen stimulation. This TCR came from a human donor in good health (CMV status not recorded). Some clones in this sample may be carry-over from other donors' samples.

The CDR3 loop reads CATSRDLGSLNTGELFF. The CDR3 region has the DNA TGTGCCACCAGCAGAGATCTGGGCAGTTTGAACACCGGGGAGCTGTTTTTT. The rearrangement uses TRBV15 and TRBJ2-2; D not certain. The CDR3 has 17 residues. V was trimmed by 0 bases and J by 1 base, leaving 12 bases between them. Looked up from germline, CDR1 is LNHNV and CDR2 is YYDKDF (reference sequence). Supplemented by reference TRBV15 and TRBJ2-2, the full variable domain reads DAMVIQNPRYQVTQFGKPVTLSCSQTLNHNVMYWYQQKSSQAPKLLFHYYDKDFNNEADTPDNFQSRRPNTSFCFLDIRSPGLGDTAMYLCATSRDLGSLNTGELFFGEGSRLTVL.